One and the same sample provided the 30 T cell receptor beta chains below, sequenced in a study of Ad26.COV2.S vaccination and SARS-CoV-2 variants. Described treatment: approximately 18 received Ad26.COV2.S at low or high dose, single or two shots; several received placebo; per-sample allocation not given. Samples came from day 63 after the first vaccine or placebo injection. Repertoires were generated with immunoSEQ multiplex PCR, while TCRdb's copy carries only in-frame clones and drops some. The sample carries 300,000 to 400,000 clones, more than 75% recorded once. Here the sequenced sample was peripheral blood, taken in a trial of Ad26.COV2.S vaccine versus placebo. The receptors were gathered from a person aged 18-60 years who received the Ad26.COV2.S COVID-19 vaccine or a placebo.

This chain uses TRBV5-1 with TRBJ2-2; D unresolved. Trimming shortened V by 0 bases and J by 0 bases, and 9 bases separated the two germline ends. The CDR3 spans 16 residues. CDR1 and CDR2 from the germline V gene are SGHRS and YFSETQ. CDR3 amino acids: CASSLDSAPNTGELFF. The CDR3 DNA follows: TGCGCCAGCAGCTTGGACAGCGCCCCGAACACCGGGGAGCTGTTTTTT.

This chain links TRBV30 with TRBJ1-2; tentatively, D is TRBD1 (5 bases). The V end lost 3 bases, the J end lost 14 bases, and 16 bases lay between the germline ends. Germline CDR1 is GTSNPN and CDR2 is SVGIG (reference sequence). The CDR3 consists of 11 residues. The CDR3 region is CAWSVGGVGTF. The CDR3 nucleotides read TGTGCCTGGAGCGTCGGGGGGGTAGGGACCTTC. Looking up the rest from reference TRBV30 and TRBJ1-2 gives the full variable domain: SQTIHQWPATLVQPVGSPLSLECTVEGTSNPNLYWYRQAAGRGLQLLFYSVGIGQISSEVPQNLSASRPQDRQFILSSKKLLLSDSGFYLCAWSVGGVGTFGSGTRLTVV.

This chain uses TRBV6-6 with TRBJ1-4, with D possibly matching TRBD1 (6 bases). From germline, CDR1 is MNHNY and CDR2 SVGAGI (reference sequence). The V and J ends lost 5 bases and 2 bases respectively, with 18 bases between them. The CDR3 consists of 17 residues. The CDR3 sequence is CASSPRGRGVTNEKLFF. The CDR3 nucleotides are TGTGCCAGCAGTCCGCGGGGCAGGGGAGTTACTAATGAAAAACTGTTTTTT.

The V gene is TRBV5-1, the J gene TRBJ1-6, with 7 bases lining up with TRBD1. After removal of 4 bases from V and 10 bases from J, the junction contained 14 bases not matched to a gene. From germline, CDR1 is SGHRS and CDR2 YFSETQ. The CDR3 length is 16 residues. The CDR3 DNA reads TGCGCCAGCAGCCTCAACCCGACAGGGATGGCCTCACCCCTCCACTTT. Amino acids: CASSLNPTGMASPLHF. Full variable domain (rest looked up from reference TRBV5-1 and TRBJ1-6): KAGVTQTPRYLIKTRGQQVTLSCSPISGHRSVSWYQQTPGQGLQFLFEYFSETQRNKGNFPGRFSGRQFSNSRSEMNVSTLELGDSALYLCASSLNPTGMASPLHFGNGTRLTVT.

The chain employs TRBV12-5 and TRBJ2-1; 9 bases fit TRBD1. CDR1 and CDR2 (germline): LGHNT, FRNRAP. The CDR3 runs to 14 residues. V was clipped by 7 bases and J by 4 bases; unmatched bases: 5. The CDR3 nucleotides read TGTGCTAGTGTGGCGGGACAGGGTTACAATGAGCAGTTCTTC. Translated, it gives CASVAGQGYNEQFF. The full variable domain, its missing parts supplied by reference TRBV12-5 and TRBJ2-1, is DARVTQTPRHKVTEMGQEVTMRCQPILGHNTVFWYRQTMMQGLELLAYFRNRAPLDDSGMPKDRFSAEMPDATLATLKIQPSEPRDSAVYFCASVAGQGYNEQFFGPGTRLTVL.

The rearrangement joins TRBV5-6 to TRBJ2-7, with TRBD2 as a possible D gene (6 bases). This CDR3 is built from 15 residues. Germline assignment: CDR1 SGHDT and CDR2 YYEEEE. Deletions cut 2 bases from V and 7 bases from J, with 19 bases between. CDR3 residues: CASSFRREYPEEQYF. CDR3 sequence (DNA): TGTGCCAGCAGCTTCAGACGGGAGTACCCGGAAGAGCAGTACTTC.

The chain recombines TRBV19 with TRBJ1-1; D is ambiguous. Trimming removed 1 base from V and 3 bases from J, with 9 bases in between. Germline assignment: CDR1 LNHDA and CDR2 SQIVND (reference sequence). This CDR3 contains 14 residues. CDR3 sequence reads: CASSIGAVDTEAFF. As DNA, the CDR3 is TGTGCCAGTAGTATAGGGGCTGTGGACACTGAAGCTTTCTTT. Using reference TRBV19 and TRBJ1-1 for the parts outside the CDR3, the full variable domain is DGGITQSPKYLFRKEGQNVTLSCEQNLNHDAMYWYRQDPGQGLRLIYYSQIVNDFQKGDIAEGYSVSREKKESFPLTVTSAQKNPTAFYLCASSIGAVDTEAFFGQGTRLTVV.

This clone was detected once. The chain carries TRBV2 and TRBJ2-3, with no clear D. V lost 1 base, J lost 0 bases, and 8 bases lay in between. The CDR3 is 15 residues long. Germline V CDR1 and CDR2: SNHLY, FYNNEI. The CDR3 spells CASSEGQASTDTQYF. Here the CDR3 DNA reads TGTGCCAGCAGTGAAGGTCAGGCTAGCACAGATACGCAGTATTTT.

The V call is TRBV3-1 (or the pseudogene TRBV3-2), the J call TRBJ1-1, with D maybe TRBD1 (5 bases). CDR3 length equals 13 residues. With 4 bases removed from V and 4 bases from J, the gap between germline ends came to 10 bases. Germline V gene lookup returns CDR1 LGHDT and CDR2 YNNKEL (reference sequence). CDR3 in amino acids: CASSLVTGTEAFF. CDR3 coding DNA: TGTGCCAGCAGCCTAGTAACAGGCACTGAAGCTTTCTTT.

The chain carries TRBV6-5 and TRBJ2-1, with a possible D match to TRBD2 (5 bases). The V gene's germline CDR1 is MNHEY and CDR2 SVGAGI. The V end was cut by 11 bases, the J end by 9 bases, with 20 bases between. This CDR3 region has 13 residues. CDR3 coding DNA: TGTGCCGGAGAACTAGAACTCGGTGGTGAGCAGTTCTTC. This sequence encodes CAGELELGGEQFF.

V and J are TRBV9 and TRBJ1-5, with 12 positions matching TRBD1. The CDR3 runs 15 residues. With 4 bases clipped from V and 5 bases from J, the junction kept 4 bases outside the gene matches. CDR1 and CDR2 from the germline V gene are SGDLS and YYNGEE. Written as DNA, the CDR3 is TGTGCCAGCAGCCCCGGGACAGGGGGCTATCAGCCCCAGCATTTT. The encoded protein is CASSPGTGGYQPQHF.

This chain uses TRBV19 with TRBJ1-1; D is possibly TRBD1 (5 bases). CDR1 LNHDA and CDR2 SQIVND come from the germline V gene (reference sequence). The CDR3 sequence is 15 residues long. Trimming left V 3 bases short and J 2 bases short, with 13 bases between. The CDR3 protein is CASSIQGASNTEAFF. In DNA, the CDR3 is TGTGCCAGTAGTATCCAGGGCGCTTCCAACACTGAAGCTTTCTTT.

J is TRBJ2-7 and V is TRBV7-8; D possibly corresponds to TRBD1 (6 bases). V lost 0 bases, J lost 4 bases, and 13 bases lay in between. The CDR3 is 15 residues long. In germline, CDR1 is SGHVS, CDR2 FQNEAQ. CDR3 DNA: TGTGCCAGCAGCTTAGCTGAGACAGGACCGTACGAGCAGTACTTC. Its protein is CASSLAETGPYEQYF.

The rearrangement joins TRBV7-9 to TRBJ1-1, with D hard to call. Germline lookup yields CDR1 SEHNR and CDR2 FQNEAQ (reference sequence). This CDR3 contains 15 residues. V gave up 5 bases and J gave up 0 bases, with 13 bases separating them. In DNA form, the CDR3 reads TGTGCCAGCAGCCTCCGAGGAGGGATGAACACTGAAGCTTTCTTT. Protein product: CASSLRGGMNTEAFF.

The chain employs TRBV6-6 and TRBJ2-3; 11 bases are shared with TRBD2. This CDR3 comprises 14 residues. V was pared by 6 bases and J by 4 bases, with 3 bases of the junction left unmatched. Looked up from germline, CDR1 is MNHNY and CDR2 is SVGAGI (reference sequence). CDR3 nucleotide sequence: TGTGCCAGCAGGTCTAGCGGGGGGTCAGATACGCAGTATTTT. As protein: CASRSSGGSDTQYF.

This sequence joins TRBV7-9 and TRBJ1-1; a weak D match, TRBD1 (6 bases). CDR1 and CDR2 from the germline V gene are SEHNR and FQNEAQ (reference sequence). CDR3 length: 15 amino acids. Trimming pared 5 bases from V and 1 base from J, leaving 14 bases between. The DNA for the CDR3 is TGTGCCAGCAGCCAAGCCCAGGGGTGGAACACTGAAGCTTTCTTT. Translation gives CASSQAQGWNTEAFF.

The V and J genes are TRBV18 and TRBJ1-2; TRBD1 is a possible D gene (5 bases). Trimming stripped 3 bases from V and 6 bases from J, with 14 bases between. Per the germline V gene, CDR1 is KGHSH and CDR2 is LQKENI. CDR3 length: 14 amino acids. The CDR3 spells CASSPQSGLNGYTF. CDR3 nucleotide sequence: TGTGCCAGCTCACCTCAATCAGGGTTGAATGGCTACACCTTC.

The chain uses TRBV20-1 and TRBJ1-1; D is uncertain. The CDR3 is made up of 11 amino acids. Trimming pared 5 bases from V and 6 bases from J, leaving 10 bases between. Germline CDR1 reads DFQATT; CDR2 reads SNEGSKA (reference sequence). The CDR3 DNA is TGCAGTGCTCTCCCCGCCGCTGAAGCTTTCTTT. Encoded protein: CSALPAAEAFF.

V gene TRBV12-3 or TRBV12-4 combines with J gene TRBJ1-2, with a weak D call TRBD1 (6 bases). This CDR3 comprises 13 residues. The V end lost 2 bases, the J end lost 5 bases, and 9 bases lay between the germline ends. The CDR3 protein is CASSLRGFYGYTF. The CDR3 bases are TGTGCCAGCAGTTTAAGGGGGTTTTATGGCTACACCTTC.

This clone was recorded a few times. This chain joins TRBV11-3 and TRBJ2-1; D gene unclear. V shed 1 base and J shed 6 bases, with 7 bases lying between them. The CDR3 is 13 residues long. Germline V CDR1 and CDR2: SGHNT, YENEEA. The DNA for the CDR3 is TGTGCCAGCAGCTTAGGGGGTCCCAATGAGCAGTTCTTC. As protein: CASSLGGPNEQFF.

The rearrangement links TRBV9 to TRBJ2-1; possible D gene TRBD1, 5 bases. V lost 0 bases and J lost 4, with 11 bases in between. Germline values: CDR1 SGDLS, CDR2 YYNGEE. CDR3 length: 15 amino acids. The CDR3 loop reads CASSVEGLKYNEQFF. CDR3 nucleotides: TGTGCCAGCAGCGTAGAGGGGTTAAAGTACAATGAGCAGTTCTTC.

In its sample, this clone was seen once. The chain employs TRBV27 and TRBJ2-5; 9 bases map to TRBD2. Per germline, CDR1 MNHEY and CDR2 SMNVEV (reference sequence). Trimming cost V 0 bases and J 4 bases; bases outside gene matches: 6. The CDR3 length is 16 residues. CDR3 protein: CASSLSWRGGRETQYF. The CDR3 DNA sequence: TGTGCCAGCAGTTTATCGTGGCGGGGGGGCAGAGAGACCCAGTACTTC.

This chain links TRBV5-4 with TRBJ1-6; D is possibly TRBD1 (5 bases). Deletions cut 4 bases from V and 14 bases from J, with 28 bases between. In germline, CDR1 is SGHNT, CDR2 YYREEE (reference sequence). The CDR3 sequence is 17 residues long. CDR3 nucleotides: TGTGCCAGCAGCGCGACGTCCCTCCGGGGACGGGTGCGGGCCCTCCACTTT. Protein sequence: CASSATSLRGRVRALHF.

CDR3 sequence reads: CAWSSGTGGEKLFF. In DNA, the CDR3 is TGTGCCTGGAGTTCCGGGACAGGCGGAGAAAAACTGTTTTTT. This chain connects TRBV30 to TRBJ1-4, with TRBD1 matching 8 bases. V gave up 2 bases and J gave up 8 bases; unmatched junction bases: 7. From germline, CDR1 is GTSNPN and CDR2 SVGIG (reference sequence). The CDR3 extends over 14 amino acids.

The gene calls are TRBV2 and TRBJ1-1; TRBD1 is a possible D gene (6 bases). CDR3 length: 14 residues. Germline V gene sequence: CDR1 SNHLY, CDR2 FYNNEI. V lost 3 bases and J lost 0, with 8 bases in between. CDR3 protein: CASSERTVNTEAFF. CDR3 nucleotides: TGTGCCAGCAGTGAGCGGACAGTGAACACTGAAGCTTTCTTT.

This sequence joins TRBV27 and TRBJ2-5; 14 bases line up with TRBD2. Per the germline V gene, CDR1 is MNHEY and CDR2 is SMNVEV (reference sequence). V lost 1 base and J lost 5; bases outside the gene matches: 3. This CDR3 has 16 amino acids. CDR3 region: CASSLLGLAGAETQYF. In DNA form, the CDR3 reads TGTGCCAGCAGTTTATTGGGACTAGCGGGGGCGGAGACCCAGTACTTC.

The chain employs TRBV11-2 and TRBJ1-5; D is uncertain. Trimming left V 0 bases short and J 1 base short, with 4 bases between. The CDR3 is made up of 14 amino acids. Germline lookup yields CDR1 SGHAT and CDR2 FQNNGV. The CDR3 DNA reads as TGTGCCAGCAGCTTAGATAGCAGCAATCAGCCCCAGCATTTT. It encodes CASSLDSSNQPQHF.

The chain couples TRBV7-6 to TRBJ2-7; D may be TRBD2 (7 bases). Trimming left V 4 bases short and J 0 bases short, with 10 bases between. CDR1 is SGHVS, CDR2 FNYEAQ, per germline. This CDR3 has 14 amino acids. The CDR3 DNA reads TGTGCCAGCAGCTCCCGGGGGGCCTCCTACGAGCAGTACTTC. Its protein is CASSSRGASYEQYF. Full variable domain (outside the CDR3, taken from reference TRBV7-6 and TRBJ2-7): GAGVSQSPRYKVTKRGQDVALRCDPISGHVSLYWYRQALGQGPEFLTYFNYEAQQDKSGLPNDRFSAERPEGSISTLTIQRTEQRDSAMYRCASSSRGASYEQYFGPGTRLTVT.

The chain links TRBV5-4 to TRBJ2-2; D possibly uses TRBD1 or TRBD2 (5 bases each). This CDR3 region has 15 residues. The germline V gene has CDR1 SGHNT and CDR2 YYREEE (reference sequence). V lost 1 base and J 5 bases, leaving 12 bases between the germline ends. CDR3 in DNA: TGTGCCAGCAGCTTGTCCCCGAGGGGTACCGGGGAGCTGTTTTTT. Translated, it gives CASSLSPRGTGELFF.

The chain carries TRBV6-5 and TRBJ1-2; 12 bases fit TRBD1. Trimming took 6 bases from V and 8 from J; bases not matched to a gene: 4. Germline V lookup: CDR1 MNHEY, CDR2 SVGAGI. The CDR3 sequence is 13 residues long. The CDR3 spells CASRGTGGRGYTF. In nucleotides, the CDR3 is TGTGCCAGCAGAGGGACAGGGGGCAGAGGCTACACCTTC.